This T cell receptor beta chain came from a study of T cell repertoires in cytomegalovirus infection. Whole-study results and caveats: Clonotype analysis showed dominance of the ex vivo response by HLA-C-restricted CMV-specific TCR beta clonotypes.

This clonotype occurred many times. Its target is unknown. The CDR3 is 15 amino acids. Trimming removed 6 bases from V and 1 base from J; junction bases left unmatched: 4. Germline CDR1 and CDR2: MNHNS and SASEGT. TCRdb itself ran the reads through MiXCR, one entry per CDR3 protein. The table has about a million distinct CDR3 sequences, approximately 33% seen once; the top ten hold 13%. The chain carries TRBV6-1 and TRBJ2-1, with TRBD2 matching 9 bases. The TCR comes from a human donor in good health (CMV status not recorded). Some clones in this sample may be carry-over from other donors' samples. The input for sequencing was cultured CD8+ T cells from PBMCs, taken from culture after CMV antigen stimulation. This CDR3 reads CASRVSGGSYNEQFF. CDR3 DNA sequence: TGTGCCAGCAGGGTTAGCGGGGGTTCCTACAATGAGCAGTTCTTC.